This note documents a single T cell receptor (beta chain) sequence. These data belong to a study of control samples from healthy donors and cancer patients. Assay used: immunoSEQ multiplex PCR; TCRdb lists only in-frame clones, some missing. The sample yields around 100,000 clones, around 88% seen once. The germline CDR1 and CDR2 sequences are LNHDA and SQIVND (reference sequence). Trimming left V 5 bases short and J 4 bases short, with 12 bases between. The CDR3 sequence is 14 residues long. Material: PBMCs. V gene TRBV19 combines with J gene TRBJ2-1, with D possibly TRBD1 on 6 matching bases. The sequence was obtained from a man between 60 and 75 years old with lung cancer. CDR3 DNA: TGTGCCAGTAGTGTAGGACAGACGTACAATGAGCAGTTCTTC. This translates into CASSVGQTYNEQFF.